The 32 T cell receptor beta chains presented below share a single source sample, sequenced in a study of control samples from healthy donors and cancer patients. TCRdb's table, derived via immunoSEQ multiplex PCR, lists solely in-frame clones and lacks some. The sample comprises under 150,000 clones, approximately 91% of which are singletons, and roughly 10% rests with the top ten. The sequenced material came from blood. Receptor source: a woman in her twenties or thirties in good health.

The genes are TRBV19 and TRBJ2-3, with TRBD2 matching 7 bases. The junction had 9 bases not matched to a gene; V was cut back by 8 bases and J by 4 bases. The V gene's germline CDR1 is LNHDA and CDR2 SQIVND (reference sequence). This CDR3 is built from 14 residues. DNA for the CDR3: TGTGCCAGTCGTAGCGGGCAAGGGGCAGATACGCAGTATTTT. Its protein is CASRSGQGADTQYF.

The CDR3 nucleotides are TGTGCCAGCAGCTTGGTGCGGGGGGGCGACGGGGAGACCCAGTACTTC. It is translated as CASSLVRGGDGETQYF. The chain couples TRBV5-4 to TRBJ2-5; TRBD2 matches 9 bases. The length of the CDR3 is 16 residues. V gave up 0 bases and J gave up 5 bases; unmatched junction bases: 8. Germline loops: CDR1 SGHNT, CDR2 YYREEE (reference sequence).

The chain couples TRBV3-1 (or the pseudogene TRBV3-2) to TRBJ2-3; D is uncertain. The CDR3 loop spans 15 amino acids. Trimming stripped 1 base from V and 1 base from J, with 9 bases between. The germline V gene has CDR1 LGHDT and CDR2 YNNKEL (reference sequence). CDR3 sequence: CASSQVVRGTDTQYF. The CDR3 DNA is TGTGCCAGCAGCCAAGTTGTCAGAGGCACAGATACGCAGTATTTT.

The V call is TRBV5-1, the J call TRBJ1-2; 9 nucleotides agree with TRBD1. The germline V gene encodes CDR1 SGHRS and CDR2 YFSETQ. The V gene end was trimmed by 0 bases and the J gene end by 8 bases; junction bases not matched to a gene: 5. CDR3 size: 14 residues. Written as DNA, the CDR3 is TGCGCCAGCAGCTTGGGGGACAGGGAGGGCGGCTACACCTTC. Residues: CASSLGDREGGYTF.

The chain employs TRBV6-2 or TRBV6-3 and TRBJ2-2; D not certain. Germline loops: CDR1 MNHEY, CDR2 SVGEGT. The CDR3 consists of 14 residues. V lost 2 bases and J lost 1, with 5 bases in between. CDR3 loop: CASSYDGNTGELFF. The CDR3 nucleotides read TGTGCCAGCAGTTACGACGGGAACACCGGGGAGCTGTTTTTT.

J is TRBJ2-7 and V is TRBV27; 8 bases line up with TRBD2. The CDR3 length is 15 residues. The trim removed 1 base at V and 6 bases at J, leaving 8 bases unmatched. Germline CDR1 MNHEY, CDR2 SMNVEV (reference sequence). The CDR3 DNA follows: TGTGCCAGCAGTTTATTGGGGACTAGTCGCCTCGAGCAGTACTTC. Translation: CASSLLGTSRLEQYF.

The chain recombines TRBV27 with TRBJ1-5; 9 bases line up with TRBD1. Germline assignment: CDR1 MNHEY and CDR2 SMNVEV (reference sequence). V was clipped by 6 bases and J by 4 bases; unmatched bases: 7. The CDR3 spans 15 residues. The DNA of the CDR3 is TGTGCCAGCAGGGCACAGGGGGCAGGAAATCAGCCCCAGCATTTT. Encoded protein: CASRAQGAGNQPQHF.

This clone has just one count. This chain connects TRBV28 to TRBJ1-5, with D possibly TRBD1 on 6 matching bases. Germline V CDR1 and CDR2: MDHEN, SYDVKM. The ends were cut back, 2 bases at V and 0 bases at J, with 11 bases in the middle. The CDR3 is 16 residues long. CDR3 in DNA: TGTGCCAGCAGTTTAAAAGGGGGATATAGCAATCAGCCCCAGCATTTT. Protein: CASSLKGGYSNQPQHF.

This chain uses TRBV7-8 with TRBJ2-7; TRBD2 matches at 14 bases. In germline, CDR1 is SGHVS, CDR2 FQNEAQ. With 2 bases clipped from V and 13 bases from J, the junction kept 7 bases outside the gene matches. The CDR3 has 14 residues. The CDR3 coding sequence is TGTGCCAGCAGCTTATTGACTGGACTAGCGGGGGGCTACTTC. It is translated as CASSLLTGLAGGYF.

The rearrangement joins TRBV7-9 to TRBJ1-2, with 7 nucleotides matching TRBD1. The CDR3 is made up of 13 amino acids. Germline CDR1 reads SEHNR; CDR2 reads FQNEAQ (reference sequence). The V and J ends lost 3 bases and 8 bases, in that order; junction bases with no gene match: 6. The CDR3 sequence is CASSLGQRRGYTF. As DNA, the CDR3 is TGTGCCAGCAGCTTGGGACAGAGAAGAGGCTACACCTTC.

This clone was observed once. The gene calls are TRBV27 and TRBJ1-6; 8 bases match TRBD1. V lost 0 bases and J lost 10; bases outside the gene matches: 8. CDR1 and CDR2 from the germline V gene are MNHEY and SMNVEV (reference sequence). There are 16 residues in the CDR3. CDR3 sequence: CASSLSSQGAESPLHF. The CDR3 nucleotides are TGTGCCAGCAGTTTATCGAGCCAGGGGGCAGAATCACCCCTCCACTTT.

The chain recombines TRBV18 with TRBJ1-2, with D unresolved. Per the germline V gene, CDR1 is KGHSH and CDR2 is LQKENI. V was trimmed by 3 bases and J by 3 bases, leaving 8 bases between them. This CDR3 spans 13 amino acids. CDR3 loop: CASSPIRDYGYTF. The CDR3, as DNA: TGTGCCAGCTCACCCATACGGGACTATGGCTACACCTTC.

This clone was recorded only once. The J gene is TRBJ2-1, the V gene TRBV29-1, with TRBD2 matching over 7 bases. Germline CDR1 is SQVTM and CDR2 is ANQGSEA. The CDR3 has 12 residues. Unmatched junction bases numbered 2, after V lost 1 base and J lost 8 bases. The DNA of the CDR3 is TGCAGCGTTGAAGGGGGGGGTTATGAGCAGTTCTTC. Translation: CSVEGGGYEQFF.

The V and J genes are TRBV6-5 and TRBJ1-5, with 10 bases matching TRBD1. Germline CDR1 reads MNHEY; CDR2 reads SVGAGI. V gave up 10 bases and J gave up 10 bases; unmatched junction bases: 10. CDR3 length: 13 residues. CDR3 sequence reads: CAIPGQGPEPQHF. CDR3 nucleotides: TGTGCCATCCCGGGACAGGGGCCCGAACCCCAGCATTTT.

This clone is a singleton in its sample. CDR3: CSGTMGNTEAFF. In DNA form, the CDR3 reads TGCAGCGGGACGATGGGGAACACTGAAGCTTTCTTT. The V gene is TRBV29-1, the J gene TRBJ1-1; no firm D call. CDR3 length: 12 amino acids. The V end lost 7 bases, the J end lost 1 base, and 10 bases lay between the germline ends. Germline CDR1 and CDR2: SQVTM and ANQGSEA. The variable domain in full, with the rest retrieved from reference TRBV29-1 and TRBJ1-1, is SAVISQKPSRDICQRGTSLTIQCQVDSQVTMMFWYRQQPGQSLTLIATANQGSEATYESGFVIDKFPISRPNLTFSTLTVSNMSPEDSSIYLCSGTMGNTEAFFGQGTRLTVV.

The chain recombines TRBV2 with TRBJ1-1, with unresolved D. In germline, CDR1 is SNHLY, CDR2 FYNNEI. Trimming left V 1 base short and J 10 bases short, with 10 bases between. CDR3 length: 12 amino acids. CDR3 amino acids: CASSEGGSGAFF. DNA of the CDR3: TGTGCCAGCAGTGAAGGCGGGTCAGGAGCTTTCTTT. The full variable domain, completed using reference TRBV2 and TRBJ1-1, is EPEVTQTPSHQVTQMGQEVILRCVPISNHLYFYWYRQILGQKVEFLVSFYNNEISEKSEIFDDQFSVERPDGSNFTLKIRSTKLEDSAMYFCASSEGGSGAFFGQGTRLTVV.

The chain uses TRBV28 and TRBJ1-1; D possibly corresponds to TRBD1 (5 bases). V shed 6 bases and J shed 5 bases, with 13 bases lying between them. This CDR3 comprises 13 residues. Germline CDR1 is MDHEN and CDR2 is SYDVKM. The CDR3 DNA is TGTGCCAGCAGCCAGGGTGGTTGGACTGAAGCTTTCTTT. Its protein is CASSQGGWTEAFF.

CDR3 loop: CASSWGRGQPQHF. The CDR3 DNA reads TGTGCCAGCAGCTGGGGCAGGGGGCAGCCCCAGCATTTT. This chain links TRBV6-5 with TRBJ1-5, with 7 bases aligning to TRBD1. V lost 6 bases to trimming and J lost 7 bases; unmatched junction nucleotides: 6. This CDR3 region has 13 residues. The germline V gene encodes CDR1 MNHEY and CDR2 SVGAGI.

The chain joins TRBV27 to TRBJ1-2, with D possibly TRBD1 on 5 matching bases. The CDR3 consists of 14 residues. V shed 4 bases and J shed 0 bases, with 9 bases lying between them. CDR1 is MNHEY and CDR2 is SMNVEV in the germline V gene (reference sequence). CDR3 amino acids: CASSWGVSNYGYTF. The CDR3, as DNA: TGTGCCAGCAGTTGGGGGGTCTCTAACTATGGCTACACCTTC.

The V and J genes are TRBV6-5 and TRBJ1-1; a weak D match, TRBD1 (5 bases). Looked up from germline, CDR1 is MNHEY and CDR2 is SVGAGI. The V and J ends lost 2 bases and 4 bases respectively, with 11 bases between them. The length of the CDR3 is 14 residues. The CDR3 reads CASSYQKGVTEAFF. The CDR3 DNA reads TGTGCCAGCAGTTACCAAAAAGGGGTCACTGAAGCTTTCTTT.

J is TRBJ2-3 and V is TRBV29-1; TRBD2 might be the D (5 bases). Germline CDR1 is SQVTM and CDR2 is ANQGSEA. V was clipped by 5 bases and J by 5 bases, with 11 bases between them. This CDR3 spans 12 amino acids. The CDR3 loop reads CSVHLEGDTQYF. CDR3 bases: TGCAGCGTTCATCTAGAGGGAGATACGCAGTATTTT.

The V call is TRBV27, the J call TRBJ1-1; D remains unclear. This CDR3 region has 13 residues. Germline CDR1 and CDR2: MNHEY and SMNVEV (reference sequence). V was shortened by 5 bases and J by 3 bases, with 10 bases between the two germline ends. The CDR3, as DNA: TGTGCCAGCAGTACCCGGGAGGACACTGAAGCTTTCTTT. It codes for CASSTREDTEAFF.

V and J are TRBV7-8 and TRBJ2-1, with 8 nucleotides matching TRBD2. This CDR3 is 17 amino acids long. V shed 4 bases, J shed 1 base, and the junction held 9 bases outside the gene matches. The V gene's germline CDR1 is SGHVS and CDR2 FQNEAQ. The CDR3 DNA is TGTGCCAGCAGCTCCGAACTAGCGGTTCCTTCCTACAATGAGCAGTTCTTC. Translated: CASSSELAVPSYNEQFF.

This chain links TRBV19 with TRBJ2-4; D is perhaps TRBD1 (5 bases). The CDR3 extends over 16 amino acids. The V gene's germline CDR1 is LNHDA and CDR2 SQIVND (reference sequence). Trimming cost V 2 bases and J 1 base, with 12 bases left between them. The CDR3 reads CASSISGAGAKNIQYF. DNA of the CDR3: TGTGCCAGTAGTATATCTGGGGCAGGGGCCAAAAACATTCAGTACTTC. Filled out from reference TRBV19 and TRBJ2-4, the complete variable domain reads DGGITQSPKYLFRKEGQNVTLSCEQNLNHDAMYWYRQDPGQGLRLIYYSQIVNDFQKGDIAEGYSVSREKKESFPLTVTSAQKNPTAFYLCASSISGAGAKNIQYFGAGTRLSVL.

The chain recombines TRBV30 with TRBJ1-2; D possibly corresponds to TRBD1 (6 bases). CDR3 length: 15 amino acids. Between the trimmed V and J ends, which lost 0 bases and 2 bases, there was a span of 13 bases. Germline values: CDR1 GTSNPN, CDR2 SVGIG (reference sequence). In DNA, the CDR3 is TGTGCCTGGAGTGTACAGGGCAGCTCAAACTATGGCTACACCTTC. It is translated as CAWSVQGSSNYGYTF.

This rearrangement joins TRBV19 to TRBJ2-5, with 12 bases fitting TRBD2. The CDR3 contains 16 residues. Germline V gives CDR1 LNHDA, CDR2 SQIVND (reference sequence). V lost 5 bases to trimming and J lost 5 bases; unmatched junction nucleotides: 9. The CDR3 protein is CASSGLAGGPWETQYF. The CDR3 DNA reads as TGTGCCAGTAGTGGGCTAGCGGGAGGGCCATGGGAGACCCAGTACTTC.

This chain links TRBV7-9 with TRBJ1-1; weak D call: TRBD1 (5 bases). Looked up from germline, CDR1 is SEHNR and CDR2 is FQNEAQ (reference sequence). Between the trimmed V and J ends, which lost 5 bases and 8 bases, there was a span of 12 bases. This CDR3 has 12 amino acids. CDR3 loop: CASSPSKGEAFF. The CDR3 nucleotides read TGTGCCAGCAGCCCTTCGAAGGGGGAAGCTTTCTTT. The complete variable domain, with remaining parts taken from reference TRBV7-9 and TRBJ1-1, reads DTGVSQNPRHKITKRGQNVTFRCDPISEHNRLYWYRQTLGQGPEFLTYFQNEAQLEKSRLLSDRFSAERPKGSFSTLEIQRTEQGDSAMYLCASSPSKGEAFFGQGTRLTVV.

V gene TRBV3-1 (or the pseudogene TRBV3-2) combines with J gene TRBJ1-2; a weak D match, TRBD1 (6 bases). Trimming took off 8 bases at V and 6 bases at J, with 16 bases between the two ends. Germline V gives CDR1 LGHDT, CDR2 YNNKEL (reference sequence). The CDR3 contains 13 residues. The DNA of the CDR3 is TGTGCCAGCTACGGGGACAACAGGGATGGCTACACCTTC. As protein: CASYGDNRDGYTF.

In this sample, this clone turned up many times. V is TRBV5-1 and J is TRBJ1-2; perhaps TRBD1 as D (6 bases). V dropped 4 bases and J dropped 7 bases, with 14 bases sitting between them. The CDR3 runs 13 residues. CDR1 and CDR2 (germline): SGHRS, YFSETQ. This chain's CDR3 is CASSLGQPSGYTF. In DNA, the CDR3 is TGCGCCAGCAGCCTCGGACAGCCGTCTGGCTACACCTTC.

The chain couples TRBV7-6 to TRBJ2-3; 7 nucleotides line up with TRBD2. Germline V gene data show CDR1 as SGHVS and CDR2 as FNYEAQ. V shed 2 bases, J shed 4 bases, and the junction held 9 bases outside the gene matches. The CDR3 has 16 amino acids. CDR3 sequence reads: CASSLPAGVGADTQYF. The DNA of the CDR3 is TGTGCCAGCAGCTTACCGGCGGGAGTAGGCGCAGATACGCAGTATTTT.

The gene calls are TRBV5-1 and TRBJ1-2, with D hard to call. Germline V gene lookup returns CDR1 SGHRS and CDR2 YFSETQ. This CDR3 is 15 amino acids long. V dropped 0 bases and J dropped 3 bases, with 12 bases sitting between them. The CDR3 DNA follows: TGCGCCAGCAGCTTGGACGCCCAAGCTGACTATGGCTACACCTTC. It codes for CASSLDAQADYGYTF.

V and J are TRBV28 and TRBJ1-1; D possibly corresponds to TRBD1 (5 bases). The CDR3 spans 18 residues. The germline V gene has CDR1 MDHEN and CDR2 SYDVKM. V gave up 8 bases and J gave up 2 bases, with 27 bases separating them. The CDR3, as DNA: TGTGCCAGCGGGGAACCCCACTTACGGGACGGCCTTAACACTGAAGCTTTCTTT. Its translation: CASGEPHLRDGLNTEAFF.